This is a list of T cell receptor beta chains from one sample in a study of T cell changes during pregnancy in multiple sclerosis. Clones were sequenced by immunoSEQ multiplex PCR, and TCRdb holds only the in-frame ones, with some missing. The sample records tens of thousands of clones, roughly nine tenths being singletons. This specimen was CD4+ T cells from peripheral blood mononuclear cells, taken in the third trimester of pregnancy. The receptor source for this set is a female donor in good health, enrolled as a control in a pregnancy study. Both conserved end residues are part of each CDR3. Fields, in order: clone size, V gene, D gene, J gene, CDR3 length, CDR3 DNA, CDR3 protein. The D gene is left open where the match is weak. Clone size, where shown, is once, few, many, or a class for clones that have expanded.

clone size: .
V gene: TRBV11-2
D gene: .
J gene: TRBJ1-3
CDR3 length: 15
CDR3 DNA: TGTGCCAGCAGCTTTTATGGGAGCTCTGGAAACACCATATATTTT
CDR3 protein: CASSFYGSSGNTIYF

clone size: .
V gene: TRBV27
D gene: .
J gene: TRBJ2-6
CDR3 length: 15
CDR3 DNA: TGTGCCAGCAGTTTTTCAGGGACTGGGGCCAACGTCCTGACTTTC
CDR3 protein: CASSFSGTGANVLTF

clone size: .
V gene: TRBV6-1
D gene: TRBD1
J gene: TRBJ2-7
CDR3 length: 14
CDR3 DNA: TGTGCCAGCAGAAGACAGGGGTTTGAGAACGAGCAGTACTTC
CDR3 protein: CASRRQGFENEQYF

clone size: .
V gene: TRBV6-5
D gene: TRBD2
J gene: TRBJ2-7
CDR3 length: 12
CDR3 DNA: TGTGCCACTAGAGCGGGAACCTACGAGCAGTACTTC
CDR3 protein: CATRAGTYEQYF

clone size: .
V gene: TRBV6-5
D gene: .
J gene: TRBJ1-1
CDR3 length: 14
CDR3 DNA: TGTGCCAGCAGTTCTAGGGGCGGGAACACTGAAGCTTTCTTT
CDR3 protein: CASSSRGGNTEAFF

clone size: .
V gene: TRBV19
D gene: .
J gene: TRBJ1-5
CDR3 length: 18
CDR3 DNA: TGTGCCAGTACACCGGGACTAATAACGGGATATAGCAATCAGCCCCAGCATTTT
CDR3 protein: CASTPGLITGYSNQPQHF

clone size: .
V gene: TRBV5-4
D gene: TRBD2
J gene: TRBJ2-5
CDR3 length: 16
CDR3 DNA: TGTGCCAGCAGCCCCTCGGGACTAGCATTATCAGAGACCCAGTACTTC
CDR3 protein: CASSPSGLALSETQYF

clone size: .
V gene: TRBV18
D gene: TRBD1
J gene: TRBJ1-2
CDR3 length: 13
CDR3 DNA: TGTGCCAGCTCACGGGACAGTAACTATGGCTACACCTTC
CDR3 protein: CASSRDSNYGYTF

clone size: .
V gene: TRBV7-9
D gene: TRBD1
J gene: TRBJ1-4
CDR3 length: 14
CDR3 DNA: TGTGCCAGCAGCTTAGAACAGGGGGGCGAAAAACTGTTTTTT
CDR3 protein: CASSLEQGGEKLFF

clone size: once
V gene: TRBV6-6
D gene: .
J gene: TRBJ1-5
CDR3 length: 16
CDR3 DNA: TGTGCCAGCAGCCAACGACAGTCTAATAGCAATCAGCCCCAGCATTTT
CDR3 protein: CASSQRQSNSNQPQHF

clone size: .
V gene: TRBV2
D gene: TRBD1
J gene: TRBJ1-5
CDR3 length: 14
CDR3 DNA: TGTGCCAGCAGTGAAGGGACAGGGCGGCAGCCCCAGCATTTT
CDR3 protein: CASSEGTGRQPQHF

clone size: .
V gene: TRBV28
D gene: TRBD2
J gene: TRBJ2-5
CDR3 length: 17
CDR3 DNA: TGTGCCAGCAGTTTACTGGGACTAGCGGGAGTGCAAGAGACCCAGTACTTC
CDR3 protein: CASSLLGLAGVQETQYF

clone size: .
V gene: TRBV10-2
D gene: TRBD1
J gene: TRBJ2-1
CDR3 length: 14
CDR3 DNA: TGCGCCAGCTCCCGGACAGGGGTCAGGGATGAGCAGTTCTTC
CDR3 protein: CASSRTGVRDEQFF

clone size: .
V gene: TRBV7-2
D gene: TRBD2
J gene: TRBJ2-1
CDR3 length: 15
CDR3 DNA: TGTGCCAGCAGCTTAGGACTAGCGGGACTTAATGAGCAGTTCTTC
CDR3 protein: CASSLGLAGLNEQFF

clone size: few
V gene: TRBV14
D gene: .
J gene: TRBJ2-7
CDR3 length: 17
CDR3 DNA: TGTGCCAGCAGCCCGGGATCTATAATGGCGAAGTCCTACGAGCAGTACTTC
CDR3 protein: CASSPGSIMAKSYEQYF

clone size: .
V gene: TRBV7-3
D gene: TRBD1
J gene: TRBJ2-3
CDR3 length: 15
CDR3 DNA: TGTGCCAGCAGTCAGGGGGCGGGGATAACAGATACGCAGTATTTT
CDR3 protein: CASSQGAGITDTQYF

clone size: .
V gene: TRBV7-2
D gene: TRBD2
J gene: TRBJ2-1
CDR3 length: 16
CDR3 DNA: TGTGCCAGCAGCCCCCGGGCGGGAGGTAACTACAATGAGCAGTTCTTC
CDR3 protein: CASSPRAGGNYNEQFF

clone size: .
V gene: TRBV7-6
D gene: TRBD2
J gene: TRBJ2-3
CDR3 length: 16
CDR3 DNA: TGTGCCAGCAGCCGAACACTAGCGGGAGCCACAGATACGCAGTATTTT
CDR3 protein: CASSRTLAGATDTQYF

clone size: .
V gene: TRBV27
D gene: .
J gene: TRBJ2-7
CDR3 length: 13
CDR3 DNA: TGTGCCAGCAGTTTATCAAGGGGCTACGAGCAGTACTTC
CDR3 protein: CASSLSRGYEQYF

clone size: .
V gene: TRBV4-1
D gene: .
J gene: TRBJ1-5
CDR3 length: 16
CDR3 DNA: TGCGCCAGCAGCCAAGGAGTCCTCCCAGGAGGGCAGCCCCAGCATTTT
CDR3 protein: CASSQGVLPGGQPQHF

clone size: few
V gene: TRBV4-2
D gene: TRBD1
J gene: TRBJ1-6
CDR3 length: 16
CDR3 DNA: TGTGCCAGCAGCCTCAACCTACAGGGGTTTTCGGGAACCCTCCACTTT
CDR3 protein: CASSLNLQGFSGTLHF

clone size: .
V gene: TRBV18
D gene: .
J gene: TRBJ2-7
CDR3 length: 12
CDR3 DNA: TGTGCCAGCTCACCAAGGGGGTACGAGCAGTACTTC
CDR3 protein: CASSPRGYEQYF

clone size: .
V gene: TRBV27
D gene: .
J gene: TRBJ1-5
CDR3 length: 20
CDR3 DNA: TGTGCCAGCAGTCCATTCGGGAGGGGACAAGGCACTTTGGTCAGCCAGCCCCAGCATTTT
CDR3 protein: CASSPFGRGQGTLVSQPQHF

clone size: once
V gene: TRBV29-1
D gene: TRBD2
J gene: TRBJ2-5
CDR3 length: 12
CDR3 DNA: TGCAGCGTTGGACTAGCTCAAGAGACCCAGTACTTC
CDR3 protein: CSVGLAQETQYF

clone size: .
V gene: TRBV28
D gene: TRBD2
J gene: TRBJ2-7
CDR3 length: 14
CDR3 DNA: TGTGCCAGCCGTGGACTAGGGAGCTCCTACGAGCAGTACTTC
CDR3 protein: CASRGLGSSYEQYF

clone size: .
V gene: TRBV6-1
D gene: .
J gene: TRBJ1-1
CDR3 length: 13
CDR3 DNA: TGTGCCAGCAGCCTACCCCGTAACACTGAAGCTTTCTTT
CDR3 protein: CASSLPRNTEAFF

clone size: .
V gene: TRBV27
D gene: TRBD1
J gene: TRBJ1-4
CDR3 length: 14
CDR3 DNA: TGTGCCAGCAGTCCGGACAGGGTCCGGGAAAAACTGTTTTTT
CDR3 protein: CASSPDRVREKLFF

clone size: .
V gene: TRBV19
D gene: .
J gene: TRBJ1-5
CDR3 length: 16
CDR3 DNA: TGTGCCAGTAGACACTGGGACCCCGAGGGGACAAAGCCCCAGCATTTT
CDR3 protein: CASRHWDPEGTKPQHF

clone size: .
V gene: TRBV18
D gene: .
J gene: TRBJ1-1
CDR3 length: 15
CDR3 DNA: TGTGCCAGCTCAGCCTCCCAGGGGCGAAACACTGAAGCTTTCTTT
CDR3 protein: CASSASQGRNTEAFF

clone size: .
V gene: TRBV7-3
D gene: TRBD2
J gene: TRBJ2-7
CDR3 length: 13
CDR3 DNA: TGTGCCAGCAGCTTTAGCGGGAGCTACGAGCAGTACTTC
CDR3 protein: CASSFSGSYEQYF

clone size: .
V gene: TRBV4-1
D gene: TRBD1
J gene: TRBJ2-7
CDR3 length: 14
CDR3 DNA: TGCGCCAGCAGCCGCCGGACAGGGGAGGGTGAGCAGTACTTC
CDR3 protein: CASSRRTGEGEQYF

clone size: once
V gene: TRBV19
D gene: TRBD2
J gene: TRBJ2-1
CDR3 length: 16
CDR3 DNA: TGTGCCAGTATCCAGACTAGCGGGATAACTGGTCGTGAGCAGTTCTTC
CDR3 protein: CASIQTSGITGREQFF

clone size: .
V gene: TRBV6-6
D gene: TRBD2
J gene: TRBJ2-1
CDR3 length: 12
CDR3 DNA: TGTGCCAGCAGCCGTGGGGGGGTCGAGCAGTTCTTC
CDR3 protein: CASSRGGVEQFF

clone size: .
V gene: TRBV19
D gene: .
J gene: TRBJ1-2
CDR3 length: 14
CDR3 DNA: TGTGCCAGTAGTATACCTGGGGGCTACTATGGCTACACCTTC
CDR3 protein: CASSIPGGYYGYTF

clone size: .
V gene: TRBV7-9
D gene: .
J gene: TRBJ2-1
CDR3 length: 15
CDR3 DNA: TGTGCCAGCAGCTTATACGAAGGGGTGGGCGATGAGCAGTTCTTC
CDR3 protein: CASSLYEGVGDEQFF

clone size: once
V gene: TRBV28
D gene: TRBD2
J gene: TRBJ2-7
CDR3 length: 14
CDR3 DNA: TGTGCCAGCAGTCCGCATAGCGGGAGCAACGAGCAGTACTTC
CDR3 protein: CASSPHSGSNEQYF

clone size: .
V gene: TRBV6-6
D gene: .
J gene: TRBJ1-2
CDR3 length: 14
CDR3 DNA: TGTGCCAGCAGTTCTACAGGGTCCAACTATGGCTACACCTTC
CDR3 protein: CASSSTGSNYGYTF

clone size: .
V gene: TRBV30
D gene: .
J gene: TRBJ2-2
CDR3 length: 16
CDR3 DNA: TGTGCCTGGATGGAGAGGATCGACTACAACACCGGGGAGCTGTTTTTT
CDR3 protein: CAWMERIDYNTGELFF

clone size: .
V gene: TRBV7-2
D gene: .
J gene: TRBJ1-6
CDR3 length: 13
CDR3 DNA: TGTGCCAGCACATTGGGGGGTTGGTCACCCCTCCACTTT
CDR3 protein: CASTLGGWSPLHF

clone size: .
V gene: TRBV4-3
D gene: TRBD2
J gene: TRBJ2-3
CDR3 length: 18
CDR3 DNA: TGCGCCAGCAGCCAAGCCCCTGGACTAGTGGGGGTGTCTGATACGCAGTATTTT
CDR3 protein: CASSQAPGLVGVSDTQYF

clone size: .
V gene: TRBV18
D gene: TRBD2
J gene: TRBJ2-3
CDR3 length: 17
CDR3 DNA: TGTGCCAGCTCACCTCAGGGACTAGCGGCTAGCACAGATACGCAGTATTTT
CDR3 protein: CASSPQGLAASTDTQYF

clone size: .
V gene: TRBV4-2
D gene: TRBD1
J gene: TRBJ2-7
CDR3 length: 15
CDR3 DNA: TGTGCCAGCAGCCAAGGGACAGGGGGCTCCTACGAGCAGTACTTC
CDR3 protein: CASSQGTGGSYEQYF

clone size: .
V gene: TRBV11-2
D gene: .
J gene: TRBJ1-2
CDR3 length: 14
CDR3 DNA: TGTGCCAGCAGCCCCAGTGGGCTTAACTATGGCTACACCTTC
CDR3 protein: CASSPSGLNYGYTF

clone size: .
V gene: TRBV6-1
D gene: .
J gene: TRBJ2-1
CDR3 length: 14
CDR3 DNA: TGTGCCAGCATGCTATCCAATATTAAGAATGAGCAGTTCTTC
CDR3 protein: CASMLSNIKNEQFF

clone size: .
V gene: TRBV11-3
D gene: TRBD1
J gene: TRBJ2-5
CDR3 length: 13
CDR3 DNA: TGTGCCAGCAGCCCCGGACAGGGCGAGACCCAGTACTTC
CDR3 protein: CASSPGQGETQYF

clone size: .
V gene: TRBV9
D gene: .
J gene: TRBJ2-3
CDR3 length: 14
CDR3 DNA: TGTGCCTCCGCTACCTCCTGGAGCACAGATACGCAGTATTTT
CDR3 protein: CASATSWSTDTQYF

clone size: .
V gene: TRBV18
D gene: TRBD1
J gene: TRBJ2-5
CDR3 length: 13
CDR3 DNA: TGTGCCAGCACGGGACAGGTTCAAGGGACCCAGTACTTC
CDR3 protein: CASTGQVQGTQYF

clone size: .
V gene: TRBV4-1
D gene: TRBD1
J gene: TRBJ1-2
CDR3 length: 14
CDR3 DNA: TGCGCCAGCAGCCAAGACGGACAGGGCGGGGGCTACACCTTC
CDR3 protein: CASSQDGQGGGYTF

clone size: .
V gene: TRBV5-4
D gene: .
J gene: TRBJ1-1
CDR3 length: 12
CDR3 DNA: TGTGCCAGCAGCCGAGAGGTAGCTGAAGCTTTCTTT
CDR3 protein: CASSREVAEAFF

clone size: .
V gene: TRBV2
D gene: TRBD1
J gene: TRBJ1-5
CDR3 length: 20
CDR3 DNA: TGTGCCAGCAGTACGACCAGGGGGCGGGACAGTTCCTCTAGCAATCAGCCCCAGCATTTT
CDR3 protein: CASSTTRGRDSSSSNQPQHF

clone size: .
V gene: TRBV30
D gene: .
J gene: TRBJ1-2
CDR3 length: 14
CDR3 DNA: TGTGCCTGGAGTCGTCGGCAGCAGCGGATGGGCTACACCTTC
CDR3 protein: CAWSRRQQRMGYTF

clone size: .
V gene: TRBV30
D gene: .
J gene: TRBJ2-7
CDR3 length: 17
CDR3 DNA: TGTGCCTGGACCCAAAAATCACAGGTGGGAAGCTCCTACGAGCAGTACTTC
CDR3 protein: CAWTQKSQVGSSYEQYF

clone size: .
V gene: TRBV2
D gene: .
J gene: TRBJ1-5
CDR3 length: 15
CDR3 DNA: TGTGCCAGCAGTGAAGGAGGCGTGGGGAGGCAGCCCCAGCATTTT
CDR3 protein: CASSEGGVGRQPQHF

clone size: .
V gene: TRBV2
D gene: .
J gene: TRBJ1-3
CDR3 length: 14
CDR3 DNA: TGTGCCAGCAGCGTCGACTATTCTGGAAACACCATATATTTT
CDR3 protein: CASSVDYSGNTIYF

clone size: .
V gene: TRBV7-4
D gene: .
J gene: TRBJ2-7
CDR3 length: 13
CDR3 DNA: TGTGCCAGCAGCTTCAGCGTTCCCTACGAGCAGTACTTC
CDR3 protein: CASSFSVPYEQYF

clone size: .
V gene: TRBV11-2
D gene: .
J gene: TRBJ2-7
CDR3 length: 14
CDR3 DNA: TGTGCCAGCAGCCCCTTGAGGGTGGGGGGCGAGCAGTACTTC
CDR3 protein: CASSPLRVGGEQYF

clone size: .
V gene: TRBV28
D gene: .
J gene: TRBJ1-2
CDR3 length: 11
CDR3 DNA: TGTGCCACTCAACAGGGTAATGGCTACACCTTC
CDR3 protein: CATQQGNGYTF

clone size: .
V gene: TRBV7-2
D gene: .
J gene: TRBJ2-2
CDR3 length: 14
CDR3 DNA: TGTGCCAGCAGCTTCAGACCGGGGTCCGGGGAGCTGTTTTTT
CDR3 protein: CASSFRPGSGELFF

clone size: .
V gene: TRBV6-5
D gene: TRBD2
J gene: TRBJ2-1
CDR3 length: 15
CDR3 DNA: TGTGCCAGCAGTTACTCGTGGACTAGTAACAATGAGCAGTTCTTC
CDR3 protein: CASSYSWTSNNEQFF